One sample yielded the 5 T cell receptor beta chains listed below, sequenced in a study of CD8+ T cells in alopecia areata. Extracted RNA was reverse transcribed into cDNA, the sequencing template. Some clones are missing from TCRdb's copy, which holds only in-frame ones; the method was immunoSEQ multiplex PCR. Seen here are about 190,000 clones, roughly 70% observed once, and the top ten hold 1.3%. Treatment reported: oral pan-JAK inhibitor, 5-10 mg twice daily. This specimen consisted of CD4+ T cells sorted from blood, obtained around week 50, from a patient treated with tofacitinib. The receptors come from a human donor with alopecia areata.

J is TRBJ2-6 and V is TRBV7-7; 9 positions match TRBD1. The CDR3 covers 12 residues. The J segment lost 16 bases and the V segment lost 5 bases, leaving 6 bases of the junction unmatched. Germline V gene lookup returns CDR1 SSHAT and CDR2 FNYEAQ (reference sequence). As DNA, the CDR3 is TGTGCCAGCAGCCCCGGGGACAGGGTGCTGACTTTC. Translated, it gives CASSPGDRVLTF.

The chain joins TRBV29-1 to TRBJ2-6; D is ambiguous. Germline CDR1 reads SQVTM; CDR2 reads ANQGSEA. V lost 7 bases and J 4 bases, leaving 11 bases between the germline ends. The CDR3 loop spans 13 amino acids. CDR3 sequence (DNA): TGCAGCGCCGCCCCCGACGGGGCCAACGTCCTGACTTTC. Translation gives CSAAPDGANVLTF.

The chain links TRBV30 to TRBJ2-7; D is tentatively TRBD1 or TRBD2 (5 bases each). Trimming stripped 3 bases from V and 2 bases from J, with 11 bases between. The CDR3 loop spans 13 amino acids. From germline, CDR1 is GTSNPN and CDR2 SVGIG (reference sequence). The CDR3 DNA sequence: TGTGCCTGGAGCGCGAGGGGAACCTACGAGCAGTACTTC. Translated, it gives CAWSARGTYEQYF.

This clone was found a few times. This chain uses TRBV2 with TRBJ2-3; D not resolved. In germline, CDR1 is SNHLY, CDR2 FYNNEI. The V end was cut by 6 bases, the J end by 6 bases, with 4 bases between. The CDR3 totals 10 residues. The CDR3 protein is CASSHDTQYF. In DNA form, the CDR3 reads TGTGCCAGCAGCCACGATACGCAGTATTTT.

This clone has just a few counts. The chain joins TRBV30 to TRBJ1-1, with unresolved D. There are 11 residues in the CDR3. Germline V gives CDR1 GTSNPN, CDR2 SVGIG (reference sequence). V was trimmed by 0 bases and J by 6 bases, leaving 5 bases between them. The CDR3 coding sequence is TGTGCCTGGAGTGTAAAGTCTGAAGCTTTCTTT. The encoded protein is CAWSVKSEAFF.